Following are 29 T cell receptor beta chains from one sample sequenced in a study of T cell repertoires in cytomegalovirus infection. TCRdb analysed the reads with MiXCR anew, one entry per CDR3 protein. The sample lists about 470,000 distinct CDR3 sequences; about 42% were seen once. Which antigens these TCRs recognize remains unknown. The sequenced sample was cultured PBMCs, obtained from culture after CMV antigen stimulation. The receptors originated from a human donor in good health (CMV status not recorded). Some clones in this sample may be carry-over from other donors' samples.

In its sample, this clonotype was seen a few times. The V gene is TRBV7-2, the J gene TRBJ1-4; no definite D call. Germline V gene lookup returns CDR1 SGHTA and CDR2 FQGNSA. The germline V and J ends were trimmed by 2 bases and 3 bases, with 7 bases remaining between them. The CDR3 has 14 residues. CDR3 region: CASSLNRANEKLFF. CDR3 sequence (DNA): TGTGCCAGCAGCTTAAACAGAGCTAATGAAAAACTGTTTTTT.

The CDR3 spells CASTTGSGEAYEQYF. The CDR3, as DNA: TGTGCCAGCACCACGGGAAGTGGGGAAGCCTACGAGCAGTACTTC. The gene calls are TRBV12-3 or TRBV12-4 and TRBJ2-7; possibly TRBD2 for D (5 bases). Trimming shortened V by 7 bases and J by 2 bases, and 18 bases separated the two germline ends. The length of the CDR3 is 15 residues.

The V and J genes are TRBV2 and TRBJ1-1, with D possibly TRBD1 on 6 matching bases. Germline V CDR1 and CDR2: SNHLY, FYNNEI. V was trimmed by 5 bases and J by 3 bases, leaving 13 bases between them. This CDR3 is built from 14 residues. Here the CDR3 reads CASSTDEGDTEAFF. The CDR3 coding sequence is TGTGCCAGCAGTACGGACGAGGGGGACACTGAAGCTTTCTTT.

A few counts support this clonotype. The rearrangement uses TRBV14 and TRBJ1-2; no reliable D call. Deletions cut 0 bases from V and 5 bases from J, with 10 bases between. This CDR3 has 14 residues. The germline gives CDR1 SGHDN, CDR2 FVKESK. The CDR3 protein is CASSQDGNWYGYTF. DNA of the CDR3: TGTGCCAGCAGCCAAGATGGGAATTGGTATGGCTACACCTTC.

The CDR3 spells CASSESTTSTDYEQYF. In nucleotides, the CDR3 is TGTGCCAGCAGTGAATCTACGACTAGTACCGACTACGAGCAGTACTTC. The V call is TRBV2, the J call TRBJ2-7; D might be TRBD2 (6 bases). This CDR3 comprises 16 residues. The germline V gene encodes CDR1 SNHLY and CDR2 FYNNEI. With 2 bases removed from V and 3 bases from J, the gap between germline ends came to 17 bases.

The chain recombines TRBV11-2 with TRBJ2-3; 7 bases line up with TRBD2. CDR3 size: 15 residues. CDR1 SGHAT and CDR2 FQNNGV come from the germline V gene. The V segment lost 4 bases and the J segment 4 bases; nucleotides outside the gene matches: 8. The CDR3 loop reads CASSSGWGGADTQYF. As DNA, the CDR3 is TGTGCCAGCAGCTCTGGGTGGGGGGGAGCAGATACGCAGTATTTT.

The chain is built from TRBV7-2 and TRBJ2-1; the match to TRBD2 covers 7 bases. The CDR3 consists of 17 residues. Germline CDR1 SGHTA, CDR2 FQGNSA. With V trimmed by 0 bases and J by 4 bases, 9 bases remained unmatched. Here the CDR3 DNA reads TGTGCCAGCAGCTTAGCGTCTAGCGGAGGATTTTACAATGAGCAGTTCTTC. As protein: CASSLASSGGFYNEQFF.

The V gene is TRBV7-9, the J gene TRBJ2-2; D might be TRBD2 (5 bases). Germline V CDR1 and CDR2: SEHNR, FQNEAQ (reference sequence). Trimming took 11 bases from V and 3 from J, leaving 16 bases between them. CDR3 length: 14 amino acids. This chain's CDR3 is CAGPRWGDTGELFF. CDR3 nucleotide sequence: TGTGCCGGCCCTCGGTGGGGAGACACCGGGGAGCTGTTTTTT. The variable domain in full, with the rest retrieved from reference TRBV7-9 and TRBJ2-2, is DTGVSQNPRHKITKRGQNVTFRCDPISEHNRLYWYRQTLGQGPEFLTYFQNEAQLEKSRLLSDRFSAERPKGSFSTLEIQRTEQGDSAMYLCAGPRWGDTGELFFGEGSRLTVL.

There are a few counts of this clonotype. The chain recombines TRBV12-3 or TRBV12-4 with TRBJ1-2; D is ambiguous. Trimming removed 2 bases from V and 6 bases from J, with 10 bases in between. The CDR3 totals 13 residues. The CDR3 DNA reads as TGTGCCAGCAGTTTATCTTCGGTGGATGGCTACACCTTC. It yields the protein CASSLSSVDGYTF.

As for this clonotype: Sequence at one end of the junction differs from germline and may be a read error. V usage is TRBV10-1 and J usage is TRBJ1-1; D is unresolved. Germline CDR1 is WNHNN and CDR2 is SYGVQD (reference sequence). CDR3 length equals 14 residues. Here the CDR3 reads CASSDPGLNTEAFF. The CDR3 DNA follows: TGCGCCAGCAGTGACCCGGGCCTGAATACTGAAGCTTTCTTT.

This clonotype showed up just a few times. This chain links TRBV7-2 with TRBJ2-1, with 10 positions matching TRBD2. CDR3 length: 15 residues. The ends lost 5 bases at V and 5 bases at J; junction bases unmatched: 6. Germline assignment: CDR1 SGHTA and CDR2 FQGNSA. The CDR3 spells CASSTYGLADNEQFF. CDR3 nucleotide sequence: TGTGCCAGCAGCACCTACGGACTAGCGGACAATGAGCAGTTCTTC.

The rearrangement links TRBV7-2 to TRBJ1-5; 7 positions match TRBD1. The CDR3 is made up of 15 amino acids. The junction had 9 bases not matched to a gene; V was cut back by 5 bases and J by 5 bases. CDR1 is SGHTA and CDR2 is FQGNSA in the germline V gene. The CDR3 region has the DNA TGTGCCAGCAGCATAAACAGGGGCTTGGATCAGCCCCAGCATTTT. Translated: CASSINRGLDQPQHF.

There are many counts of this clonotype. The CDR3 DNA sequence: TGTGCCAGCAGCCGAACGGGGTATGCTAATGAAAAACTGTTTTTT. This translates into CASSRTGYANEKLFF. The V and J genes are TRBV7-2 and TRBJ1-4, with D hard to call. The V gene's germline CDR1 is SGHTA and CDR2 FQGNSA. The length of the CDR3 is 15 residues. Between the trimmed V and J ends, which lost 5 bases and 3 bases, there was a span of 13 bases.

This clonotype came up a few times. The V call is TRBV29-1, the J call TRBJ1-2; 7 bases fit TRBD1. Germline V gene lookup returns CDR1 SQVTM and CDR2 ANQGSEA. The V and J ends lost 6 bases and 7 bases, in that order; junction bases with no gene match: 23. This CDR3 has 17 amino acids. The DNA for the CDR3 is TGCAGCGTGGACAAGGGGGGAGACAGGGAACACCTGGCTGGCTACACCTTC. Amino acids: CSVDKGGDREHLAGYTF. Looking up the rest from reference TRBV29-1 and TRBJ1-2 gives the full variable domain: SAVISQKPSRDICQRGTSLTIQCQVDSQVTMMFWYRQQPGQSLTLIATANQGSEATYESGFVIDKFPISRPNLTFSTLTVSNMSPEDSSIYLCSVDKGGDREHLAGYTFGSGTRLTVV.

This rearrangement joins TRBV10-3 to TRBJ2-1, with D possibly TRBD2 on 6 matching bases. Trimming left V 6 bases short and J 8 bases short, with 11 bases between. The V gene's germline CDR1 is ENHRY and CDR2 SYGVKD. The CDR3 spans 12 residues. The CDR3 region has the DNA TGTGCCATCAGCGGGGGAGGCGATGAGCAGTTCTTC. Amino acid sequence: CAISGGGDEQFF.

The sample holds a few counts of this clonotype. The V call is TRBV20-1, the J call TRBJ2-3; perhaps TRBD2 as D (6 bases). V was clipped by 6 bases and J by 2 bases, with 12 bases between them. CDR3 length: 13 residues. Germline V gives CDR1 DFQATT, CDR2 SNEGSKA (reference sequence). The CDR3, as DNA: TGCAGTGCCTCCGGGGGACCCACAGATACGCAGTATTTT. The encoded protein is CSASGGPTDTQYF.

This chain joins TRBV2 and TRBJ1-2; D gene unclear. Germline-derived CDR1 and CDR2 are SNHLY and FYNNEI. The CDR3 covers 15 residues. V dropped 0 bases and J dropped 0 bases, with 8 bases sitting between them. The CDR3 protein is CASSEAGSSNYGYTF. The CDR3 DNA sequence: TGTGCCAGCAGTGAAGCGGGCAGCTCTAACTATGGCTACACCTTC.

This chain joins TRBV4-1 and TRBJ1-4; D is unclear. The V gene's germline CDR1 is MGHRA and CDR2 YSYEKL. V shed 1 base and J shed 7 bases, with 7 bases lying between them. The CDR3 sequence is 13 residues long. The CDR3 protein is CASSQGYFEKLFF. DNA of the CDR3: TGCGCCAGCAGCCAAGGTTATTTTGAAAAACTGTTTTTT.

There are a few counts of this clonotype. CDR3: CASSYNGGRDNEQFF. CDR3 coding DNA: TGTGCCAGCAGTTACAACGGGGGTAGGGACAATGAGCAGTTCTTC. This chain connects TRBV6-5 to TRBJ2-1, with D maybe TRBD2 (6 bases). Trimming stripped 2 bases from V and 5 bases from J, with 13 bases between. CDR3 length: 15 amino acids. Germline CDR1 is MNHEY and CDR2 is SVGAGI.

The J gene is TRBJ2-5, the V gene TRBV20-1; D tentatively fits TRBD1 or TRBD2 (5 bases each). Trimming left V 6 bases short and J 4 bases short, with 12 bases between. The CDR3 has 12 amino acids. Germline V CDR1 and CDR2: DFQATT, SNEGSKA (reference sequence). The CDR3 nucleotides read TGCAGTGCAAAGAGGGGACGAGAGACCCAGTACTTC. Translating gives CSAKRGRETQYF.

This chain uses TRBV24-1 with TRBJ2-4, with TRBD1 matching 7 bases. In germline, CDR1 is KGHDR, CDR2 SFDVKD. The CDR3 consists of 14 residues. With 3 bases clipped from V and 8 bases from J, the junction kept 6 bases outside the gene matches. The CDR3 sequence: CATSDTGASDIQYF. As DNA, the CDR3 is TGTGCCACCAGTGATACAGGGGCTTCGGACATTCAGTACTTC.

This clonotype was seen a few times. The chain combines TRBV7-2 with TRBJ1-2; 8 positions agree with TRBD1. This CDR3 spans 12 amino acids. CDR1 and CDR2 from the germline V gene are SGHTA and FQGNSA. Losses at the gene ends were 7 bases for V and 4 bases for J; bases not matched to a gene: 2. The CDR3 region is CASIDRGYGYTF. CDR3 sequence (DNA): TGTGCCAGCATCGACAGGGGCTATGGCTACACCTTC.

This clonotype was counted only a few times. The chain recombines TRBV7-6 with TRBJ1-5; a weak D match, TRBD1 (5 bases). The CDR3 covers 15 residues. The germline gives CDR1 SGHVS, CDR2 FNYEAQ. Trimming took off 1 base at V and 6 bases at J, with 13 bases between the two ends. CDR3 DNA sequence: TGTGCCAGCAGCTTAGGATCTGGGAGGGGTCAGCCCCAGCATTTT. Amino acids: CASSLGSGRGQPQHF.

The chain recombines TRBV12-3 or TRBV12-4 with TRBJ1-2; 10 positions agree with TRBD1. V shed 3 bases and J 7 bases; nucleotides not matched to a gene: 5. This CDR3 comprises 14 residues. This CDR3 is CASSLGQGLSGYTF. CDR3 bases: TGTGCCAGCAGTTTGGGACAGGGGCTTTCTGGCTACACCTTC.

The chain recombines TRBV12-3 or TRBV12-4 with TRBJ2-3, with D perhaps TRBD2 (5 bases). Trimming pared 3 bases from V and 6 bases from J, leaving 16 bases between. The CDR3 totals 15 residues. The CDR3 region has the DNA TGTGCCAGCAGTTTCGCGGACCCGGGGATCGATACGCAGTATTTT. Translating gives CASSFADPGIDTQYF.

This clonotype came up a few times. This chain connects TRBV7-2 to TRBJ2-3; D not resolved. Trimming removed 1 base from V and 3 bases from J, with 14 bases in between. The CDR3 contains 16 residues. CDR1 SGHTA and CDR2 FQGNSA come from the germline V gene. The CDR3 spells CASSLVVGIWTDTQYF. CDR3 coding DNA: TGTGCCAGCAGCTTAGTAGTGGGGATTTGGACAGATACGCAGTATTTT.

This chain uses TRBV14 with TRBJ2-1; 9 nucleotides match TRBD2. The V and J ends lost 1 base and 8 bases, in that order; junction bases with no gene match: 6. This CDR3 has 15 residues. In germline, CDR1 is SGHDN, CDR2 FVKESK. CDR3 DNA sequence: TGTGCCAGCAGCCAAGTGGGACTAGCCCGCTATGAGCAGTTCTTC. Residues: CASSQVGLARYEQFF.

The chain employs TRBV2 and TRBJ1-5; no clear D gene. This CDR3 spans 15 amino acids. Trimming removed 2 bases at V and 1 base at J, with 9 bases between. The germline gives CDR1 SNHLY, CDR2 FYNNEI. In nucleotides, the CDR3 is TGTGCCAGCAGTGAATCGGTTATGAGCAATCAGCCCCAGCATTTT. It codes for CASSESVMSNQPQHF.

The chain carries TRBV25-1 and TRBJ2-1, with a tentative D call TRBD2 (5 bases). Trimming took 3 bases from V and 6 from J, leaving 12 bases between them. This CDR3 is 14 amino acids long. Germline values: CDR1 MGHDK, CDR2 SYGVNS. CDR3 sequence: CASSDKRKGNEQFF. In DNA form, the CDR3 reads TGTGCCAGCAGTGATAAGCGGAAGGGCAATGAGCAGTTCTTC.